The present T cell receptor beta chain was sequenced within a study of breast tumors, draining lymph nodes, adjacent tissues. Overall study results and limits: The lymph node origin of tumor T cells was framed as consistent with a hypothesis, not demonstrated. Luminal-like breast cancer showed significantly greater tumor-nontumor repertoire similarity than basal-like breast cancer did. Tumors had less TCR diversity than lymph nodes, more than nontumor tissue. Most tumor T cells seemingly derive from lymph node, then expand in tumor.

Each CDR3 protein is one row after TCRdb ran MiXCR on the multiplex PCR reads. The table lists over 250,000 distinct CDR3 sequences, 30% to 35% of them singletons, with roughly 1.1% in the top ten. The CDR3 is 15 amino acids. CDR1 SGHNT and CDR2 YENEEA come from the germline V gene. Trimming removed 9 bases at V and 5 bases at J, with 19 bases between. Details on this clonotype: Antigen: not known.

Samples came from axillary lymph nodes draining the breast cancer. Material: axillary lymph node tissue. This TCR derives from a female donor with breast cancer. Some clones in this sample may be carry-over from other donors' samples. This chain joins TRBV11-3 and TRBJ2-2, with D possibly TRBD1 on 6 matching bases. The CDR3 sequence is CASSRQGKATGELFF. DNA for the CDR3: TGTGCCAGTAGCCGCCAGGGGAAGGCGACCGGGGAGCTGTTTTTT.